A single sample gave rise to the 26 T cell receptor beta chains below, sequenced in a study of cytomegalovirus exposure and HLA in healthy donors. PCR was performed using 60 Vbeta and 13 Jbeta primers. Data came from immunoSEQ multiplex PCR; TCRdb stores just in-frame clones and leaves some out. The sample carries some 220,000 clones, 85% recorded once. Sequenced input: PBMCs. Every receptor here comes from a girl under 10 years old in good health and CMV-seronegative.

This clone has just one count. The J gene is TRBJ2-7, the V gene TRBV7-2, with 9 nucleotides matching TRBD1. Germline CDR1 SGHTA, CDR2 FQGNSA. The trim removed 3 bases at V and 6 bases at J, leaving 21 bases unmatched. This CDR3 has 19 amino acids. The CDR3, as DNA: TGTGCCAGCAGCTTTGAAGGGCCCCAGGGCGGGACAGGGAGAGGCGAGCAGTACTTC. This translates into CASSFEGPQGGTGRGEQYF. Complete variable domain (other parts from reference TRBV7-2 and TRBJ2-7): GAGVSQSPSNKVTEKGKDVELRCDPISGHTALYWYRQSLGQGLEFLIYFQGNSAPDKSGLPSDRFSAERTGGSVSTLTIQRTQQEDSAVYLCASSFEGPQGGTGRGEQYFGPGTRLTVT.

CDR3: CASRRTSGRGDTQYF. CDR3 nucleotide sequence: TGTGCCAGCAGACGGACTAGCGGGAGGGGGGATACGCAGTATTTT. V usage is TRBV2 and J usage is TRBJ2-3; TRBD2 matches 15 bases. Losses at the gene ends were 6 bases for V and 6 bases for J; bases not matched to a gene: 4. The germline V gene encodes CDR1 SNHLY and CDR2 FYNNEI. CDR3 length: 15 amino acids.

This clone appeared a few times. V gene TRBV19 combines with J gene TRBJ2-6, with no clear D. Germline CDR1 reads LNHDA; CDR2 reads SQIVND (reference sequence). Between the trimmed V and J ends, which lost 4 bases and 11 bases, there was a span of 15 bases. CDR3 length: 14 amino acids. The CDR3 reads CASSKTPTEYVLTF. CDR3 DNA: TGTGCCAGTAGTAAAACTCCGACGGAGTACGTCCTGACTTTC.

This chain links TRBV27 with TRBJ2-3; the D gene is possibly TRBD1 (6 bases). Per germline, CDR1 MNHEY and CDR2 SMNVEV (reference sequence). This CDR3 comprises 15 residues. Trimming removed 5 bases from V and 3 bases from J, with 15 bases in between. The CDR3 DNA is TGTGCCAGCAGTGTACTACCGGACAGTACAGATACGCAGTATTTT. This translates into CASSVLPDSTDTQYF.

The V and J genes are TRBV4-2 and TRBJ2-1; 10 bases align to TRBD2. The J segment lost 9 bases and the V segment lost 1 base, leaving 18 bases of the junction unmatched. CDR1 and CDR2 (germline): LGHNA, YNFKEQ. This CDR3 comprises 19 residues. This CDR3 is CASSQGAPSGGAFSTEQFF. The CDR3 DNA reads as TGTGCCAGCAGCCAAGGGGCCCCCAGCGGGGGGGCCTTCTCAACTGAGCAGTTCTTC.

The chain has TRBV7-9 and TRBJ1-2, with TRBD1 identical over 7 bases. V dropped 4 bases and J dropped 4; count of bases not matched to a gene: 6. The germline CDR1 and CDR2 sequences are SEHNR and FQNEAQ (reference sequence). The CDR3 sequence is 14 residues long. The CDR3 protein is CASSWGTDFYGYTF. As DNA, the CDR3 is TGTGCCAGCAGCTGGGGGACAGACTTCTATGGCTACACCTTC.

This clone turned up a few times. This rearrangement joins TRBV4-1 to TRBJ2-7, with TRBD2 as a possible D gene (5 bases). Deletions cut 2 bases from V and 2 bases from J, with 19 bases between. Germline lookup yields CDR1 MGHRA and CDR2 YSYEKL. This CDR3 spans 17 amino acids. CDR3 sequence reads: CASSQLASGASAYEQYF. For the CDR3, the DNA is TGCGCCAGCAGCCAACTGGCGAGCGGAGCCAGCGCCTACGAGCAGTACTTC.

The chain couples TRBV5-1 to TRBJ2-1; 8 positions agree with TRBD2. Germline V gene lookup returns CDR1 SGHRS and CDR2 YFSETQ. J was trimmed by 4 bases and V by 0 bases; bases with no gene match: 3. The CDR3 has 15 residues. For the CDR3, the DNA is TGCGCCAGCAGCTTGGCCGGGACTAGTTACAATGAGCAGTTCTTC. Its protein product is CASSLAGTSYNEQFF.

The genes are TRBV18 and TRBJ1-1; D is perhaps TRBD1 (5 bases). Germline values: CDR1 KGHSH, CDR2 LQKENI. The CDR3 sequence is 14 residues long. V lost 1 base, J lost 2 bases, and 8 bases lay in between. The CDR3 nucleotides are TGTGCCAGCTCACCACGGGGCACTAACACTGAAGCTTTCTTT. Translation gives CASSPRGTNTEAFF.

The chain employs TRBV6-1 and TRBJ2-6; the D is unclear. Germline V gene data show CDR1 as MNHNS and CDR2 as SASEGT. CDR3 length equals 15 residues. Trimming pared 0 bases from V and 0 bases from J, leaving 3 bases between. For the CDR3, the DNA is TGTGCCAGCAGTGAAGCTAGCTCTGGGGCCAACGTCCTGACTTTC. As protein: CASSEASSGANVLTF.

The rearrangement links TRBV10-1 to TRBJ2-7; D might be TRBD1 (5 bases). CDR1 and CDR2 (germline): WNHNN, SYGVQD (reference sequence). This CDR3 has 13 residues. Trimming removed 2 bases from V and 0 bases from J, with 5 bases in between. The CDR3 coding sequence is TGCGCCAGCAGTGAGCAGGGCTCCTACGAGCAGTACTTC. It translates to CASSEQGSYEQYF.

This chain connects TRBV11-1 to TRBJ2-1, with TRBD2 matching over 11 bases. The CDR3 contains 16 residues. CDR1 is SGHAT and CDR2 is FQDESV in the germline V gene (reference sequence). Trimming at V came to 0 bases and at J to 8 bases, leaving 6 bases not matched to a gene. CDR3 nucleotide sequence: TGTGCCAGCAGCTTAGCAGGGGGACTAGCGGTCTATGAGCAGTTCTTC. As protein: CASSLAGGLAVYEQFF.

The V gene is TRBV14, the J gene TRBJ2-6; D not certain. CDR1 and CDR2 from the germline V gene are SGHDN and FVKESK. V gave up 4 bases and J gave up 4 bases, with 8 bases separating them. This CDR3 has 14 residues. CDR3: CASSPLGGANVLTF. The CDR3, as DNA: TGTGCCAGCAGCCCACTCGGGGGGGCCAACGTCCTGACTTTC.

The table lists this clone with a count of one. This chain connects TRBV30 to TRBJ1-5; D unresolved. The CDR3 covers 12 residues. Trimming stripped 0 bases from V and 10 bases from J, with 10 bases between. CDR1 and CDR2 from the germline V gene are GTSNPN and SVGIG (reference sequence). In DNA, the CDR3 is TGTGCCTGGAGTGTAGGAGGCTTCCCCCAGCATTTT. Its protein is CAWSVGGFPQHF.

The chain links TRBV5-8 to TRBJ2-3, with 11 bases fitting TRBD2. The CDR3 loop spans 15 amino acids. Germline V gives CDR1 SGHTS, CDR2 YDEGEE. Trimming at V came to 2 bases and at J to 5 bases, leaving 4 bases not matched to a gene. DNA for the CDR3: TGTGCCAGCAGCTTTAGCGGGAGGGGAGGAGATACGCAGTATTTT. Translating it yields CASSFSGRGGDTQYF.

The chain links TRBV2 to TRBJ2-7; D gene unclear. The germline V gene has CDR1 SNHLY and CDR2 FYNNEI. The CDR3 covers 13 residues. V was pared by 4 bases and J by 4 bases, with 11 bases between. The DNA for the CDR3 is TGTGCCAGCAGTGTGGTACTCCTTTACGAGCAGTACTTC. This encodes CASSVVLLYEQYF.

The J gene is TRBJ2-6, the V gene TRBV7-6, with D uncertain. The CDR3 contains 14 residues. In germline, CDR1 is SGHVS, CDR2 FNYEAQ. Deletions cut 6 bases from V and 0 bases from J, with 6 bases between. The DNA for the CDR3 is TGTGCCAGCAGTTCTAGCTCTGGGGCCAACGTCCTGACTTTC. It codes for CASSSSSGANVLTF.

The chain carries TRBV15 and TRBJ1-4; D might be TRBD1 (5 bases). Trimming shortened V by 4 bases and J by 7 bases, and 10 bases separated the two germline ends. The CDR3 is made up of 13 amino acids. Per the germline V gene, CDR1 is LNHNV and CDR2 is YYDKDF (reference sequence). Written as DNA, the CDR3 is TGTGCCACCAGCACTGCTCAGGGTGAAAAACTGTTTTTT. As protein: CATSTAQGEKLFF. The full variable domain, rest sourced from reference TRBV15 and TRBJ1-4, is DAMVIQNPRYQVTQFGKPVTLSCSQTLNHNVMYWYQQKSSQAPKLLFHYYDKDFNNEADTPDNFQSRRPNTSFCFLDIRSPGLGDTAMYLCATSTAQGEKLFFGSGTQLSVL.

Written as DNA, the CDR3 is TGCGCCAGCAGCTTGGTTCCTAGCGGGGGTGGAGAGACCCAGTACTTC. It encodes CASSLVPSGGGETQYF. The rearrangement joins TRBV5-1 to TRBJ2-5; 10 nucleotides match TRBD2. CDR3 length equals 16 residues. V was pared by 0 bases and J by 4 bases, with 6 bases of the junction left unmatched. Germline V lookup: CDR1 SGHRS, CDR2 YFSETQ. Using reference TRBV5-1 and TRBJ2-5 for the parts outside the CDR3, the full variable domain is KAGVTQTPRYLIKTRGQQVTLSCSPISGHRSVSWYQQTPGQGLQFLFEYFSETQRNKGNFPGRFSGRQFSNSRSEMNVSTLELGDSALYLCASSLVPSGGGETQYFGPGTRLLVL.

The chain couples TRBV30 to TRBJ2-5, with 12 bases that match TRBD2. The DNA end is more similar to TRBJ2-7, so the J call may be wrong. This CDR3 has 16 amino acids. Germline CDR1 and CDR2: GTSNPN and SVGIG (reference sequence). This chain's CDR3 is CAWSGLAGESSGEQYF. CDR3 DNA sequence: TGTGCCTGGAGTGGACTAGCGGGAGAGTCTTCGGGCGAGCAGTACTTC.

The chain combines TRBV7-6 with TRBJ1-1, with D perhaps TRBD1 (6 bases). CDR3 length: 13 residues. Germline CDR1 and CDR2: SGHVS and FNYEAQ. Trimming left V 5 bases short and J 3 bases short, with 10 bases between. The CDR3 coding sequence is TGTGCCAGCAGCGTACAGGGTCACACTGAAGCTTTCTTT. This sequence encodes CASSVQGHTEAFF. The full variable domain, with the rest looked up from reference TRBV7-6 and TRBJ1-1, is GAGVSQSPRYKVTKRGQDVALRCDPISGHVSLYWYRQALGQGPEFLTYFNYEAQQDKSGLPNDRFSAERPEGSISTLTIQRTEQRDSAMYRCASSVQGHTEAFFGQGTRLTVV.

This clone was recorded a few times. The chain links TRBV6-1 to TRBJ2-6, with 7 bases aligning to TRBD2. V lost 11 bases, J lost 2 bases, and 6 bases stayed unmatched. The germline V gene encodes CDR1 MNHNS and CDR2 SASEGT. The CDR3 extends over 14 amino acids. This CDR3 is CASGEGPGANVLTF. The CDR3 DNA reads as TGTGCCTCCGGGGAGGGGCCTGGGGCCAACGTCCTGACTTTC.

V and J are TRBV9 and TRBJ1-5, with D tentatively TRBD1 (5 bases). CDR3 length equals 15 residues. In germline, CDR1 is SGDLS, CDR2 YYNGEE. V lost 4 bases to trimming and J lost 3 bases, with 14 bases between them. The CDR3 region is CASSPRAGNNQPQHF. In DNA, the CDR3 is TGTGCCAGCAGCCCCAGGGCGGGGAACAATCAGCCCCAGCATTTT.

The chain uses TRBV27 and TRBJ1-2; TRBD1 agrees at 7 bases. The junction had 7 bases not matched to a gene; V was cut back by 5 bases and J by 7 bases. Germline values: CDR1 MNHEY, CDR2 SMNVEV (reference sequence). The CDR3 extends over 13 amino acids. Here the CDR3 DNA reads TGTGCCAGCAGTCTAGGGGACAGATTTGGCTACACCTTC. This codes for CASSLGDRFGYTF.

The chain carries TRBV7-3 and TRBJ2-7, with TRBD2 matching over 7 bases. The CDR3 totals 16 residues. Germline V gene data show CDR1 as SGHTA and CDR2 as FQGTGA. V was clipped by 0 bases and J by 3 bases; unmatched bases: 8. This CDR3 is CASSLTGGTAIYEQYF. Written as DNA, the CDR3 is TGTGCCAGCAGCTTAACGGGGGGGACCGCGATCTACGAGCAGTACTTC.

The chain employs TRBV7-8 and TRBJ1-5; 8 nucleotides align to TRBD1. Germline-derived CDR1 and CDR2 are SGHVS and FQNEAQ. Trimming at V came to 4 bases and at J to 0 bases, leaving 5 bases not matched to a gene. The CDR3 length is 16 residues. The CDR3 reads CASSSGTGYSNQPQHF. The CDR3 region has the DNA TGTGCCAGCAGCTCTGGGACAGGCTATAGCAATCAGCCCCAGCATTTT.